This TCR beta chain was captured in a study of radiotherapy plus CTLA-4 blockade in lung cancer. Trimming took off 8 bases at V and 3 bases at J, with 11 bases between the two ends. Per germline, CDR1 MDHEN and CDR2 SYDVKM. The CDR3 runs 12 residues. A note on this clone: Antigen: not known.

The table came from immunoSEQ multiplex PCR; TCRdb's copy has only in-frame clones and leaves some out. The table includes around 82,000 clones, about 84% detected once. General observations from the study: After radiotherapy and ipilimumab, tumor-derived clones expanded in peripheral blood.

The chain couples TRBV28 to TRBJ2-7; D unresolved. Sequencing was performed on peripheral blood, taken from a patient treated with radiotherapy plus ipilimumab. The TCR was taken from a human donor with non-small cell lung cancer who had stable disease on radiotherapy plus ipilimumab. Here the CDR3 reads CASRRSDYEQYF. The CDR3 DNA sequence: TGTGCCAGCCGCAGGTCGGACTACGAGCAGTACTTC.